This T cell receptor (beta chain) was found in a study of T cell responses to AZD1222 COVID-19 vaccine (dated by TCRdb to about 2021). As for the study more broadly: A total of 233 trial participants underwent TCR sequencing, of whom 207 received two doses of AZD1222 and 26 received two doses of the MenACWY control vaccine. Trial participants were enrolled into age subgroups of 18-55, 56-69 and 70-plus years, which contained about 150, 27 and 61 TCR-sequenced participants, respectively. The research as a whole found: Epitopes outside the regions mutated in the B.1.351 and B.1.1.7 variants were reportedly recognized by nearly half of the unique spike-specific TCRs. Participants were mostly white British, with more females than males. The authors suggested clonal diversity may have been underestimated. Because no samples from the day 14 peak response were available, repertoires could be characterized only after the peak T cell response. The whole spike protein was spanned by vaccine-associated CD4 TCRs, and dominant responses were seen in regions 160-218 and 743-854. The 56-69-year group was small, and its depth increase did not reach significance, likely because of low power. After two AZD1222 doses, spike-specific TCR breadth and depth were significantly higher than at day 0 and than in MenACWY recipients. Conclusions about previously exposed vaccinees are limited, since just 6 or 7 AZD1222 recipients were seropositive for SARS-CoV-2 at baseline.

Between the V and J ends, shortened by 1 base and 1 base respectively, the junction contains 9 bases. The germline V gene provides CDR1 SGHRS and CDR2 YFSETQ. Inclusive of the bounding cysteine and phenylalanine, the CDR3 is 14 residues long. Here the CDR3 DNA is all that survives: 42 bases in frame from base 1. The time point label of this sample denotes: about 28 days (+/-7) after the second vaccine dose. Because spike-specific TCR depth and breadth did not differ between the two schedules, AZD1222 recipients who got a second dose at roughly 4 weeks were pooled with those who got a second dose at roughly 12 weeks. Samples from vaccinated people were obtained from the UK trials COV001 and COV002, which included a single-blind randomized controlled phase 2/3 trial of AZD1222 (ChAdOx1 nCoV-19) in healthy adults. For TCRbeta chain sequencing, PBMC samples from trial participants were taken at day 0 and at day 28 after the second dose.

The CDR3 regions of human TCRbeta chains were analyzed by immunosequencing. On the authors' methods: TCRs in the repertoires were matched against a reference library of SARS-CoV-2-specific TCRs that had been generated with the MIRA antigen-specificity platform. Breadth was defined as the fraction of unique TCRs that were SARS-CoV-2-associated, and depth was defined as the fraction of total T cells that were SARS-CoV-2-associated. Each spike-specific TCR was assigned to its reactive spike region and to a CD4 or CD8 class using the MIRA data. Log10-transformed breadth and depth values were compared by one-way ANOVA with Sidak's multiple comparisons tests. This immuneACCESS table, as held by TCRdb, lists in-frame sequences with V and J called but not all clones. Of the missing ones, under half trace to an unresolved V gene in checked studies; the others have no known cause. D and trimming come from the DNA, and the V and J calls and clone size come from that table. The sample includes 70,000 to 95,000 clones, with roughly 90% observed a single time. Of the sample, around 28% falls within the top ten clones.

Note on this clone: The antigen it recognizes is unknown. No clone much larger than this one lies a single base away; base qualities are absent.

This TCR derives from an adult who received the AZD1222 COVID-19 vaccine. The rearrangement joined TRBV5-1 to TRBJ2-7, and TRBD2 may be the D gene, going by 5 matching bases. Sequenced material: peripheral blood, taken 28 days after the second AZD1222 dose. CDR3 loop: CASSLLEESYEQYF. Here is the DNA: TGCGCCAGCAGCTTGTTGGAGGAGTCCTACGAGCAGTACTTC.